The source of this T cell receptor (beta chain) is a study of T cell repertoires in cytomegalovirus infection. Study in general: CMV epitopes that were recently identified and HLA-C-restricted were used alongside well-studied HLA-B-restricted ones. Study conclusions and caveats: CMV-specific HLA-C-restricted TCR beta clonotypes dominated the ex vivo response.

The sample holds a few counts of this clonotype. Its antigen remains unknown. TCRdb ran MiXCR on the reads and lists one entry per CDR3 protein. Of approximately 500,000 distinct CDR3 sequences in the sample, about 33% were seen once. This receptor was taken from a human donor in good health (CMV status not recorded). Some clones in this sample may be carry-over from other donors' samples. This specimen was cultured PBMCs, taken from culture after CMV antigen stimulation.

CDR3 protein: CSARDHVGNTEAFF. CDR3 sequence (DNA): TGCAGTGCTAGAGATCACGTAGGAAACACTGAAGCTTTCTTT. V gene TRBV20-1 combines with J gene TRBJ1-1; D gene unclear. V lost 0 bases and J 2 bases, leaving 10 bases between the germline ends. Germline-derived CDR1 and CDR2 are DFQATT and SNEGSKA (reference sequence). This CDR3 has 14 amino acids.